The T cell receptor beta chain under discussion was sequenced for a study of cytomegalovirus exposure and HLA in healthy donors. Overall study context: For the approximately 390 genotyped donors, 81% fell within the Caucasian-associated ancestry cluster.

PCR used 60 Vbeta primers and 13 Jbeta primers. Sequenced by immunoSEQ multiplex PCR; TCRdb stores in-frame clones only, minus some. This table has about 140,000 clones, just over 65% appearing once. Looked up from germline, CDR1 is MDHEN and CDR2 is SYDVKM. The CDR3 spans 15 residues. J was trimmed by 4 bases and V by 3 bases; bases with no gene match: 5. This clone has just one count. Antigen unknown. Study-level results: What a later analysis showed was that several of the most significant clusters appeared linked to common viral pathogens. By HLA locus, TCR association rates varied in a later analysis, with DRB1 showing the most and HLA-C the fewest. The authors later found HLA-associated TCR beta chains more clonally expanded than equally common others.

The sample taken for sequencing was PBMCs. The chain couples TRBV28 to TRBJ1-2; TRBD1 matches 10 bases. The clonotype comes from a woman between 55 and 75 years old in good health and CMV-seronegative. This CDR3 reads CASSLGDRGFYGYTF. For the CDR3, the DNA is TGTGCCAGCAGTTTGGGGGACAGGGGATTCTATGGCTACACCTTC.